The rows below give T cell receptor beta chains drawn from one sample of a study of T cells in Graves' hyperthyroidism and ophthalmopathy. TCRdb used MiXCR to reprocess the multiplex PCR reads, holding one entry per CDR3 protein. This sample has about 500,000 distinct CDR3 sequences, with over 15% found just once. The sample comprised blood. The receptors were sampled from a woman under 30 with Graves' hyperthyroidism. The CDR3 runs from the conserved cysteine through the conserved F or W. Rows may omit the clone size; those that give it use once, few, many or a size class.

>TRBJ2-3|TRBV20-1|many
CSARGTAPSTDTQYF
>TRBJ1-2|TRBV6-6|-
CASSYGGPYGYTF
>TRBJ2-3|TRBV28|many
CASSLEGGVADTQYF
>TRBJ2-3|TRBV20-1|-
CSARTGQGVTQYF
>TRBJ2-6|TRBV4-1|-
CASSQVASGRAGANVLTF
>TRBJ1-1|TRBV29-1|-
CSVVVGRNTEAFF
>TRBJ2-7|TRBV12-3/TRBV12-4|many
CASSFDRVWGADSYEQYF
>TRBJ2-1|TRBV28|-
CASTGVPSYNEQFF
>TRBJ2-3|TRBV11-2|many
CASSLLREAPDTQYF
>TRBJ1-1|TRBV12-3/TRBV12-4|many
CATGDRVNTEAFF
>TRBJ2-1|TRBV28|many
CASSLGGRSYNEQFF
>TRBJ1-5|TRBV24-1|few
CATSEGQGGGNQPQHF
>TRBJ2-1|TRBV24-1|-
CATSDRLAGGPGNEQFF
>TRBJ2-1|TRBV20-1|many
CSARDLGLDYNEQFF
>TRBJ1-2|TRBV12-3/TRBV12-4|-
CASSPLPEKGVFYTF
>TRBJ1-6|TRBV20-1|-
CSARVDRDNSPLHF
>TRBJ2-1|TRBV18|many
CASSIEGSGYNEQFF